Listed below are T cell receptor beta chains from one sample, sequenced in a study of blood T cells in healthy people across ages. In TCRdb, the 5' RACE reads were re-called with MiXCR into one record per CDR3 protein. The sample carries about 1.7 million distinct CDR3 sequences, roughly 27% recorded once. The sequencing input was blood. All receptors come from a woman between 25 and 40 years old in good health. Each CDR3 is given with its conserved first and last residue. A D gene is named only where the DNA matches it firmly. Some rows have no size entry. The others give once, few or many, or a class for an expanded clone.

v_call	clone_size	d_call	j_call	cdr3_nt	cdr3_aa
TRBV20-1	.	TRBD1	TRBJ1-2	TGCAGTGCTAGAGAAGGGGAGTTACAGGGGGCGAGTGGCTACACCTTC	CSAREGELQGASGYTF
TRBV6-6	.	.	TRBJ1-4	TGTGCCAGCAGTTACCGCGGCGGGGCAACTAATGAAAAACTGTTTTTT	CASSYRGGATNEKLFF
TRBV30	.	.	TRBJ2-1	TGTGCCTGGAGTGTAGGAACGGTGGGGTCTAGAGAGCAGTTCTTC	CAWSVGTVGSREQFF
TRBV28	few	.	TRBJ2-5	TGTGCCAGCAGTCCCCCCGGGGCTGGGACCCAGTACTTC	CASSPPGAGTQYF
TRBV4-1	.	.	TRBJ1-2	TGCGCCAGCAGCCAAGTCCTTGGGTCAGGGACCGGCGATGGCTACACCTTC	CASSQVLGSGTGDGYTF
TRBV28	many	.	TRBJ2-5	TGTGCCAGCACTGCCGGTCGGGAAGAGACCCAGTACTTC	CASTAGREETQYF
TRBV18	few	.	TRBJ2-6	TGTGCCAGCTCACGAACCACGGACGGGCGGGCCAACGTCCTGACTTTC	CASSRTTDGRANVLTF
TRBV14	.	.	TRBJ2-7	TGTGCCAGCAGCCGAGAGACAGGGACTACCTACGAGCAGTACTTC	CASSRETGTTYEQYF
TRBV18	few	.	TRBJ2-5	TGTGCCAGCTCACCACGTACTAGTACGCTAGGCCAAGTGGAGACCCAGTACTTC	CASSPRTSTLGQVETQYF
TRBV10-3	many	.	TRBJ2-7	TGTGCCATCAGTGAGGTACAGGGCGACGAGCAGTACTTC	CAISEVQGDEQYF
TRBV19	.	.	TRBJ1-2	TGTGCCAGTAGTATGTCGGTTTATGGCTACACCTTC	CASSMSVYGYTF
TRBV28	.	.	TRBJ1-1	TGTGCCAGCATCTATGGAGGGGGGACTGAAGCTTTCTTT	CASIYGGGTEAFF
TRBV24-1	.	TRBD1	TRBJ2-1	TGTGCCACCAGTGATAAAGGGACAGGCTTCTACAATGAGCAGTTCTTC	CATSDKGTGFYNEQFF
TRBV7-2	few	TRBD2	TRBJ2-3	TGTGCCAGCAGCTTCCCCCCCGGGAGGGGATCAGATACGCAGTATTTT	CASSFPPGRGSDTQYF
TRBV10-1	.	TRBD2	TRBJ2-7	TGCGCCAGCAGTGAGTCGGCTAGCGGGGGTTTCGTTCCGCAGTACTTC	CASSESASGGFVPQYF
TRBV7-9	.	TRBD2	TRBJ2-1	TGTGCCAGCAGCTTCCAATCGTCTAGCGGGGGGGTTTTTTCCGCCAATGAGCAGTTCTTC	CASSFQSSSGGVFSANEQFF
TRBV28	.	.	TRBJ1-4	TGTGCCAGCAGTCCAAGACGGGATTCTGAAAAACTGTTTTTT	CASSPRRDSEKLFF
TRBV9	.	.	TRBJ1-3	TGTGCCAGCAGCACCCCTGAGGGGCGTGGAAACACCATATATTTT	CASSTPEGRGNTIYF
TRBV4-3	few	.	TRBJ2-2	TGCGCCAGCAGCCAAGCCCGCAGGGGGGGCTCCCGGGAGCTGTTTTTT	CASSQARRGGSRELFF
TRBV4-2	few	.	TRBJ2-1	TGTGCCAGCAGCCAAGATGGACAGATTTCTTTCAATGAGCAGTTCTTC	CASSQDGQISFNEQFF
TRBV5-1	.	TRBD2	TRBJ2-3	TGCGCCAGCAGCTATGCACTAGCGGAGTTCACAGATACGCAGTATTTT	CASSYALAEFTDTQYF
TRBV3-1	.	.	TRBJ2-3	TGTGCCAGCAGCCAAGATACCGCTCCTGATACGCAGTATTTT	CASSQDTAPDTQYF
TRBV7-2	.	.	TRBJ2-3	TGTGCCAGCTTACACCCTTCCACAGATACGCAGTATTTT	CASLHPSTDTQYF
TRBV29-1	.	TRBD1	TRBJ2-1	TGCAGCGTTGACTCTGTGGACAGGGTGAGCAATGAGCAGTTCTTC	CSVDSVDRVSNEQFF
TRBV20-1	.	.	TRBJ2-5	TGCAGTGCTATCCCTACGACTAGTGTGGAGACCCAGTACTTC	CSAIPTTSVETQYF
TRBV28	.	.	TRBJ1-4	TGTGCCAGCAGTCCGCAGGGGAATAATGAAAAACCGTTTTTT	CASSPQGNNEKPFF
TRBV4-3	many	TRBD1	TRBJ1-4	TGCGCCAGCAGCCAATCGTGGGGGACAGGGGTCCCGATTAATGAAAAACTGTTTTTT	CASSQSWGTGVPINEKLFF
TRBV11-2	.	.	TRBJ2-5	TGTGCCAGCAGCTTAAACCGGGGGACCCAAGAGACCCAGTACTTC	CASSLNRGTQETQYF
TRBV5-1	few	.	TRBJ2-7	TGCGCCAGCAGCTTGGCCCACGGGGACTACGAGCAGTACTTC	CASSLAHGDYEQYF
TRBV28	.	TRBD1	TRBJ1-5	TGTGCCAGCAGTTTTAATAGGGGGCGTCGTCAGCCCCAGCATTTT	CASSFNRGRRQPQHF
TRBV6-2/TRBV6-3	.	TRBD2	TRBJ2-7	TGTGCCAGCCACGCCACTACTAGCGGGTCCTACGAGCAGTACTTC	CASHATTSGSYEQYF
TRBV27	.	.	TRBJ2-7	TGTGCCAGCAGTTTTGATCGTAGGACCTACGAGCAGTACTTC	CASSFDRRTYEQYF
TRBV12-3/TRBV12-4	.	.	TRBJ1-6	TGTGCCAGCACCTCCAGGAGGGGAAATTCACCCCTCCACTTT	CASTSRRGNSPLHF
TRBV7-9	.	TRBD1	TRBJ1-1	TGTGCCAGCAGCCCATACAGTGAGGGACAGAGGGCTGAAGCTTTCTTT	CASSPYSEGQRAEAFF